Shown below are 30 T cell receptor beta chains from a single sample sequenced in a study of cytomegalovirus exposure and HLA in healthy donors. Both 60 Vbeta primers and 13 Jbeta primers went into the PCR. Profiled with immunoSEQ multiplex PCR; TCRdb holds only in-frame clones, not every one. The sample lists some 80,000 clones, roughly 79% occurring once. Specimen: PBMCs. Receptor source: a middle-aged man in good health and CMV-seronegative.

In DNA, the CDR3 is TGCGCCAGCAGCGCCCGGGAGGGGGCGCGAACAGATACGCAGTATTTT. Its protein is CASSAREGARTDTQYF. The rearrangement uses TRBV5-1 and TRBJ2-3, with D possibly TRBD2 on 8 matching bases. Between the trimmed V and J ends, which lost 4 bases and 3 bases, there was a span of 18 bases. CDR3 length: 16 residues. The germline V gene has CDR1 SGHRS and CDR2 YFSETQ.

The chain recombines TRBV5-1 with TRBJ1-4; 8 bases align to TRBD1. J was trimmed by 2 bases and V by 1 base; bases with no gene match: 1. CDR3 length: 15 amino acids. CDR1 is SGHRS and CDR2 is YFSETQ in the germline V gene. This chain's CDR3 is CASSLRTGTNEKLFF. Written as DNA, the CDR3 is TGCGCCAGCAGCTTGCGGACAGGGACTAATGAAAAACTGTTTTTT.

To note about this clone: Distinct nucleotide sequences in the sample also encode this CDR3. This chain connects TRBV19 to TRBJ1-6; perhaps TRBD1 as D (5 bases). The germline gives CDR1 LNHDA, CDR2 SQIVND (reference sequence). The CDR3 is 16 residues long. The V end lost 5 bases, the J end lost 8 bases, and 19 bases lay between the germline ends. In DNA, the CDR3 is TGTGCCAGTAGTGATTTTGGGGGGACGAGCGATTCACCCCTCCACTTT. Amino acid sequence: CASSDFGGTSDSPLHF.

In its sample, this clone was seen a few times. The chain combines TRBV29-1 with TRBJ2-4, with D perhaps TRBD2 (5 bases). Trimming stripped 7 bases from V and 0 bases from J, with 7 bases between. The CDR3 runs to 12 residues. Germline values: CDR1 SQVTM, CDR2 ANQGSEA. The CDR3 protein is CSARGAKNIQYF. The CDR3 DNA reads TGCAGCGCACGGGGAGCCAAAAACATTCAGTACTTC.

The V call is TRBV5-4, the J call TRBJ2-7, with 9 bases identical to TRBD2. Looked up from germline, CDR1 is SGHNT and CDR2 is YYREEE (reference sequence). This CDR3 is built from 15 residues. The junction had 11 bases not matched to a gene; V was cut back by 3 bases and J by 7 bases. CDR3 coding DNA: TGTGCCAGCAGCTCGACTAGCGGAAGGCTGAGGGAGCAGTACTTC. Protein: CASSSTSGRLREQYF.

The chain employs TRBV18 and TRBJ2-6; no reliable D call. This CDR3 region has 15 residues. Germline V gene lookup returns CDR1 KGHSH and CDR2 LQKENI. Trimming left V 5 bases short and J 2 bases short, with 10 bases between. The CDR3 DNA is TGTGCCAGCTCAAGAGAATTACCTGGGGCCAACGTCCTGACTTTC. It yields the protein CASSRELPGANVLTF.

The V and J genes are TRBV19 and TRBJ1-2, with a possible D match to TRBD1 (6 bases). Per germline, CDR1 LNHDA and CDR2 SQIVND (reference sequence). The CDR3 covers 13 residues. Trimming removed 6 bases at V and 8 bases at J, with 16 bases between. The CDR3 region is CASSDRRRGGYTF. For the CDR3, the DNA is TGTGCCAGTAGCGACAGGCGAAGGGGGGGCTACACCTTC.

The chain links TRBV9 to TRBJ2-3; 14 bases agree with TRBD2. Looked up from germline, CDR1 is SGDLS and CDR2 is YYNGEE. There are 17 residues in the CDR3. V shed 4 bases and J 6 bases; nucleotides not matched to a gene: 10. The CDR3 DNA sequence: TGTGCCAGCAGCCAGACTAGCGGGAGGGGGGGGAGGGATACGCAGTATTTT. Residues: CASSQTSGRGGRDTQYF.

J is TRBJ2-1 and V is TRBV10-3; the match to TRBD2 covers 7 bases. The length of the CDR3 is 17 residues. Trimming took 0 bases from V and 4 from J; bases not matched to a gene: 9. Germline-derived CDR1 and CDR2 are ENHRY and SYGVKD. CDR3 amino acids: CAISESGRVESYNEQFF. In DNA, the CDR3 is TGTGCCATCAGTGAGTCGGGGAGGGTCGAAAGTTACAATGAGCAGTTCTTC.

V is TRBV19 and J is TRBJ1-5; TRBD1 agrees at 9 bases. V lost 7 bases to trimming and J lost 5 bases; unmatched junction nucleotides: 9. CDR1 is LNHDA, CDR2 SQIVND, per germline (reference sequence). The CDR3 is made up of 15 amino acids. CDR3 sequence: CASMSWTGDHQPQHF. CDR3 nucleotide sequence: TGTGCCAGTATGTCATGGACAGGGGATCATCAGCCCCAGCATTTT.

V and J are TRBV5-1 and TRBJ2-5; 11 bases align to TRBD2. V was clipped by 7 bases and J by 1 base; unmatched bases: 3. The CDR3 runs 14 residues. Germline CDR1 and CDR2: SGHRS and YFSETQ. CDR3 amino acids: CASGGLAGQETQYF. As DNA, the CDR3 is TGCGCCAGCGGTGGACTAGCGGGCCAAGAGACCCAGTACTTC.

V and J are TRBV27 and TRBJ1-1; D is uncertain. The CDR3 length is 12 residues. V lost 10 bases, J lost 3 bases, and 12 bases lay in between. Per germline, CDR1 MNHEY and CDR2 SMNVEV (reference sequence). In nucleotides, the CDR3 is TGTGCCACCAGGTCCGAGGACACTGAAGCTTTCTTT. Encoded protein: CATRSEDTEAFF.

The chain links TRBV7-9 to TRBJ2-5; possibly TRBD2 for D (6 bases). The end of the DNA is better explained by TRBJ2-7, so the J call may be wrong. The CDR3 spans 16 residues. Germline CDR1 and CDR2: SEHNR and FQNEAQ (reference sequence). The CDR3 region has the DNA TGTGCCAGCAGCTTACTTGGCGGGACGGCTTGGGACGAGCAGTACTTC. Amino acids: CASSLLGGTAWDEQYF.

The chain carries TRBV6-1 and TRBJ1-5, with TRBD1 matching over 7 bases. Looked up from germline, CDR1 is MNHNS and CDR2 is SASEGT. V was clipped by 6 bases and J by 7 bases; unmatched bases: 6. The CDR3 sequence is 13 residues long. CDR3 amino acids: CASRATGDQPQHF. CDR3 in DNA: TGTGCCAGCAGAGCCACAGGGGACCAGCCCCAGCATTTT.

CDR3 coding DNA: TGCGCCAGCAGCGGACTAAATATAGAGGTGAACACTGAAGCTTTCTTT. Translating gives CASSGLNIEVNTEAFF. This chain uses TRBV5-1 with TRBJ1-1; D call uncertain. V was shortened by 4 bases and J by 0 bases, with 16 bases between the two germline ends. CDR1 and CDR2 (germline): SGHRS, YFSETQ. The CDR3 length is 16 residues.

This clone has only one observation. The rearrangement uses TRBV9 and TRBJ2-1, with 10 positions matching TRBD2. The germline V gene encodes CDR1 SGDLS and CDR2 YYNGEE. This CDR3 is built from 14 residues. V dropped 4 bases and J dropped 6; count of bases not matched to a gene: 4. The CDR3 DNA reads TGTGCCAGCAGCCCCCGGACTAGCGGCAATGAGCAGTTCTTC. Protein: CASSPRTSGNEQFF.

The J gene is TRBJ1-5, the V gene TRBV18, with no clear D. Deletions cut 2 bases from V and 0 bases from J, with 8 bases between. CDR1 and CDR2 from the germline V gene are KGHSH and LQKENI. This CDR3 spans 15 amino acids. CDR3 nucleotide sequence: TGTGCCAGCTCACCAAACAGCAATAGCAATCAGCCCCAGCATTTT. Translated: CASSPNSNSNQPQHF.

Comments on this clone: The junction differs from germline at one of its ends, possibly a read error. V is TRBV5-1 and J is TRBJ2-7; 7 bases are shared with TRBD1. CDR1 is SGHRS, CDR2 YFSETQ, per germline. The CDR3 consists of 14 residues. The CDR3 spells CASSTGQRTYEQCF. CDR3 sequence (DNA): TGCGCCAGCAGCACGGGACAGCGGACCTACGAGCAGTGCTTC.

This sequence joins TRBV7-6 and TRBJ2-7, with TRBD1 identical over 10 bases. CDR3 length equals 17 residues. V was clipped by 1 base and J by 4 bases; unmatched bases: 10. Germline loops: CDR1 SGHVS, CDR2 FNYEAQ. The CDR3 is CASSLDSHPGQGYEQYF. CDR3 bases: TGTGCCAGCAGCTTAGACTCCCATCCGGGACAGGGGTACGAGCAGTACTTC.

This chain links TRBV28 with TRBJ1-5; D unclear. V was clipped by 8 bases and J by 2 bases, with 19 bases between them. Per germline, CDR1 MDHEN and CDR2 SYDVKM. The CDR3 extends over 16 amino acids. The CDR3 DNA follows: TGTGCCAGCGATTTGTTTCTCGGGGATGGCAATCAGCCCCAGCATTTT. Amino acid sequence: CASDLFLGDGNQPQHF.

This clone turned up a few times. This chain connects TRBV7-8 to TRBJ1-2; TRBD1 matches at 9 bases. The CDR3 contains 14 residues. Germline CDR1 is SGHVS and CDR2 is FQNEAQ. Trimming cost V 5 bases and J 3 bases; bases outside gene matches: 4. The DNA for the CDR3 is TGTGCCAGCAGCCCTCGGACAGGGGACTATGGCTACACCTTC. It encodes CASSPRTGDYGYTF.

This chain joins TRBV6-1 and TRBJ1-1, with a weak D call TRBD1 (5 bases). Per the germline V gene, CDR1 is MNHNS and CDR2 is SASEGT. Trimming removed 4 bases at V and 2 bases at J, with 14 bases between. This CDR3 is 15 amino acids long. CDR3 loop: CASSVQGGDNTEAFF. CDR3 in DNA: TGTGCCAGCAGTGTCCAAGGAGGGGATAACACTGAAGCTTTCTTT.

The V and J genes are TRBV5-1 and TRBJ2-3; tentative D call: TRBD2 (7 bases). The CDR3 loop spans 16 amino acids. Per germline, CDR1 SGHRS and CDR2 YFSETQ. V was shortened by 0 bases and J by 1 base, with 12 bases between the two germline ends. The CDR3 here is CASSLVGGGGTDTQYF. The CDR3 bases are TGCGCCAGCAGCTTGGTCGGAGGGGGGGGCACAGATACGCAGTATTTT. The whole variable domain, filled in from reference TRBV5-1 and TRBJ2-3, reads KAGVTQTPRYLIKTRGQQVTLSCSPISGHRSVSWYQQTPGQGLQFLFEYFSETQRNKGNFPGRFSGRQFSNSRSEMNVSTLELGDSALYLCASSLVGGGGTDTQYFGPGTRLTVL.

V and J are TRBV7-9 and TRBJ2-7; D perhaps matches TRBD1 (5 bases). Germline V gives CDR1 SEHNR, CDR2 FQNEAQ (reference sequence). This CDR3 has 13 amino acids. V shed 3 bases and J shed 7 bases, with 13 bases lying between them. The CDR3 nucleotides are TGTGCCAGCAGCTTGCAGGACAAACGGGAGCAGTACTTC. It specifies CASSLQDKREQYF.

The J gene is TRBJ2-7, the V gene TRBV7-2; TRBD2 is a possible D gene (6 bases). Trimming shortened V by 0 bases and J by 3 bases, and 9 bases separated the two germline ends. The length of the CDR3 is 14 residues. Germline V lookup: CDR1 SGHTA, CDR2 FQGNSA. In DNA, the CDR3 is TGTGCCAGCAGCTTAGCATCGGGGGTCTACGAGCAGTACTTC. Protein: CASSLASGVYEQYF.

The chain employs TRBV4-2 and TRBJ2-2; 9 nucleotides line up with TRBD2. V trimming: 2 bases; J trimming: 3 bases; junction bases outside the gene matches: 7. There are 17 residues in the CDR3. Germline CDR1 reads LGHNA; CDR2 reads YNFKEQ. CDR3 nucleotides: TGTGCCAGCAGCCAACTTTTAGCGGGAGAGCACACCGGGGAGCTGTTTTTT. Encoded protein: CASSQLLAGEHTGELFF.

The chain uses TRBV4-1 and TRBJ2-1, with 9 bases lining up with TRBD1. Trimming took 0 bases from V and 4 from J; bases not matched to a gene: 22. Looked up from germline, CDR1 is MGHRA and CDR2 is YSYEKL. The CDR3 sequence is 22 residues long. CDR3 bases: TGCGCCAGCAGCCAAGAAGCAGTCACAGGGGGCGCTGGGAGCGAAGCATACAATGAGCAGTTCTTC. Translated: CASSQEAVTGGAGSEAYNEQFF.

This clone was recorded once. V usage is TRBV28 and J usage is TRBJ1-1; D possibly corresponds to TRBD1 (5 bases). Germline V gene data show CDR1 as MDHEN and CDR2 as SYDVKM. V lost 11 bases to trimming and J lost 2 bases, with 15 bases between them. This CDR3 comprises 13 residues. CDR3: CAGRAQVNTEAFF. CDR3 DNA sequence: TGTGCCGGCCGTGCACAGGTTAACACTGAAGCTTTCTTT.

The chain uses TRBV30 and TRBJ2-3, with D perhaps matching TRBD2 (5 bases). The CDR3 is 14 residues long. Trimming took 5 bases from V and 3 from J, leaving 15 bases between them. Germline V lookup: CDR1 GTSNPN, CDR2 SVGIG (reference sequence). CDR3 loop: CAWSRGGLTDTQYF. As DNA, the CDR3 is TGTGCCTGGTCGCGAGGAGGTCTTACAGATACGCAGTATTTT.

The CDR3 protein is CASSLTGELFF. Here the CDR3 DNA reads TGTGCCAGCAGCCTTACCGGGGAGCTGTTTTTT. The J gene is TRBJ2-2, the V gene TRBV7-3; D not resolved. There are 11 residues in the CDR3. V lost 5 bases and J lost 5, with 3 bases in between. Per the germline V gene, CDR1 is SGHTA and CDR2 is FQGTGA.